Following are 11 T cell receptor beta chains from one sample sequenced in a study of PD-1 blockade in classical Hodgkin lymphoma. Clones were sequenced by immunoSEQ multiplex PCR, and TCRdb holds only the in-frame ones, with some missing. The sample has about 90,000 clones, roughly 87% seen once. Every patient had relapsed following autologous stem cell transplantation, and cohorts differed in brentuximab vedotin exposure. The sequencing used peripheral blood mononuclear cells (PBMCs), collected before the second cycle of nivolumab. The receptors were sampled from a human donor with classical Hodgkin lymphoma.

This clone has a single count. In DNA, the CDR3 is TGTGCCAGCAGCTTATCTGAAGAGACCCAGTACTTC. Protein: CASSLSEETQYF. The chain combines TRBV7-6 with TRBJ2-5; D ambiguous. The CDR3 is made up of 12 amino acids. The V end was cut by 2 bases, the J end by 3 bases, with 4 bases between. The germline gives CDR1 SGHVS, CDR2 FNYEAQ.

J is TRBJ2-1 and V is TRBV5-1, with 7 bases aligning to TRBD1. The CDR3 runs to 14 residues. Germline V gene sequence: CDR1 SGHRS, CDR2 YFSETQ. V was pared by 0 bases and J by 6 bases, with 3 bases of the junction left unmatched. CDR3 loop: CASSLGQGINEQFF. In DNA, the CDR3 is TGCGCCAGCAGCTTGGGACAGGGTATCAATGAGCAGTTCTTC.

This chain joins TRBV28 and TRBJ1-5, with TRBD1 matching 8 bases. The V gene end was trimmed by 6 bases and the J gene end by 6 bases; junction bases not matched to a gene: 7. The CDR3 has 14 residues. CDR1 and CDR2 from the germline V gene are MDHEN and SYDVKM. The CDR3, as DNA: TGTGCCAGCAGGGAGCTACAGGGGGGTCAGCCCCAGCATTTT. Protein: CASRELQGGQPQHF.

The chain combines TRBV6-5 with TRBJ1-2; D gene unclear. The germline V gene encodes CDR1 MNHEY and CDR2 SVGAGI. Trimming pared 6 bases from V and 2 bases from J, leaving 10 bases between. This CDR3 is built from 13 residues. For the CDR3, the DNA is TGTGCCAGCAGCTCGTTCTTAAACTATGGCTACACCTTC. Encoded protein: CASSSFLNYGYTF.

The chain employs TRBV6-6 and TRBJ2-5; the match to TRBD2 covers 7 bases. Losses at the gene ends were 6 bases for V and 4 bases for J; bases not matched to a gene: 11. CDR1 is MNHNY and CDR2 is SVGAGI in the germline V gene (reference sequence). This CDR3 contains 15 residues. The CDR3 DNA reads TGTGCCAGCAGCCGCTTGGGGGGGACGGGAGAGACCCAGTACTTC. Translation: CASSRLGGTGETQYF.

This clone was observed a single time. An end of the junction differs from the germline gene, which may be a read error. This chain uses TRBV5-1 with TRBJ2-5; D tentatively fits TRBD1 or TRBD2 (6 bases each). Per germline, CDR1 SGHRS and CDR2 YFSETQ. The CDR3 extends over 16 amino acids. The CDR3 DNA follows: TGCGCCAGCAGGGGACTCCGGGACACAGACCAGGAGACCCAGTACTTC. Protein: CASRGLRDTDQETQYF.

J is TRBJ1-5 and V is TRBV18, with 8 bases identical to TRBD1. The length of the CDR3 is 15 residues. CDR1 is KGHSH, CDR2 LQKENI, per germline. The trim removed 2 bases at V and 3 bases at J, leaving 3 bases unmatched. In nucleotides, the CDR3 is TGTGCCAGCTCACCAACAGGGGGTTTCAATCAGCCCCAGCATTTT. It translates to CASSPTGGFNQPQHF.

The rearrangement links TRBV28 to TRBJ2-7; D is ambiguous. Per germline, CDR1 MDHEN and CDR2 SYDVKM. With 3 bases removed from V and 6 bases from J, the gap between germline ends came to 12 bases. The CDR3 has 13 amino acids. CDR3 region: CASSFVSETEQYF. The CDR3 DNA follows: TGTGCCAGCAGTTTTGTCAGCGAAACCGAGCAGTACTTC.

The CDR3 nucleotides are TGTGCTAGTGGTCGCCGCGGGTTAGCCAAAAACATTCAGTACTTC. Its protein is CASGRRGLAKNIQYF. This rearrangement joins TRBV12-5 to TRBJ2-4, with a weak D call TRBD2 (5 bases). V was trimmed by 5 bases and J by 0 bases, leaving 11 bases between them. CDR1 and CDR2 from the germline V gene are LGHNT and FRNRAP. The CDR3 has 15 residues.

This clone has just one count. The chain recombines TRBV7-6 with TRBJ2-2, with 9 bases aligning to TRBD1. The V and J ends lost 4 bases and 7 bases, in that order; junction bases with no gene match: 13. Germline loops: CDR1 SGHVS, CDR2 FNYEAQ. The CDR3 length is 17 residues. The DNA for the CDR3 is TGTGCCAGCAGCTCCCTATCGGGACAGGGTTTTTTCGGGGAGCTGTTTTTT. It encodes CASSSLSGQGFFGELFF.

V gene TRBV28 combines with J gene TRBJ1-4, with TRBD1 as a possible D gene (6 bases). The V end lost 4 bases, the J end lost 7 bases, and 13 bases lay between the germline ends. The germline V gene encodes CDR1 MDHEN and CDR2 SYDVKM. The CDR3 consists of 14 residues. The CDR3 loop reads CASSSTGLTEKLFF. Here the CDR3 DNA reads TGTGCCAGCAGTTCTACAGGGTTAACTGAAAAACTGTTTTTT.